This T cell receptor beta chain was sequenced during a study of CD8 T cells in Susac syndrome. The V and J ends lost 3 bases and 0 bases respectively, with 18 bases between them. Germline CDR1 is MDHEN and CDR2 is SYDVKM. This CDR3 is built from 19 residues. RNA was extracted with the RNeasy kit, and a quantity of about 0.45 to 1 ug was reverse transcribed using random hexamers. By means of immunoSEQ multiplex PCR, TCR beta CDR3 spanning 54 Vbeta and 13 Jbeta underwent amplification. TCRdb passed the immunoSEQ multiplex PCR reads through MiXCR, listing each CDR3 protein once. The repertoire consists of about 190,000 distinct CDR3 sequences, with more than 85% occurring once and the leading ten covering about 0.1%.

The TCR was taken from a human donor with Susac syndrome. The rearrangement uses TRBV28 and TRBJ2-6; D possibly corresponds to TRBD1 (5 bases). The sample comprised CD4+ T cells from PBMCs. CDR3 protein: CASSFLHQGRSSGANVLTF. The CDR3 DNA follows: TGTGCCAGCAGTTTCCTGCATCAGGGTAGGAGCTCTGGGGCCAACGTCCTGACTTTC.